This is a list of T cell receptor beta chains from one sample in a study of vaccination and CD4 T cells after COVID-19. Their antigens remain unidentified. TCRdb reanalysed the PCR reads using MiXCR and keeps one entry per CDR3 protein. Of some 20,000 distinct CDR3 sequences detected, approximately 38% appear once; the ten largest clones hold 25% to 30%. Sequencing was performed on CD4+ T cells from blood, cultured in vitro, taken about 7 months after SARS-CoV-2 vaccination. Receptor source: a human donor who had recovered from COVID-19. Each CDR3 is given with its conserved first and last residue. Fields, in order: CDR3 DNA, CDR3 protein, D gene, clone size, V gene, J gene. The D gene is left open where the match is weak. Only part of the rows carry a size: once, few, many, or a class if the clone is expanded.

TGTGCCAGTAGTATAAGCACAGTCACAGGGGAGACCCAGTACTTC	CASSISTVTGETQYF	.	few	TRBV19	TRBJ2-5
TGTGCCAGCAGCTTAGATTCCAGGGCGGTTCGGGAGACCCAGTACTTC	CASSLDSRAVRETQYF	.	.	TRBV11-3	TRBJ2-5
TGTGCCAGCACCCTAGGGGGGTCAAGCCGGGAGACCCAGTACTTC	CASTLGGSSRETQYF	.	few	TRBV7-2	TRBJ2-5
TGTGCCAGCAGTCCCTGGGACACGCGTAGAAGCTCCTACGAGCAGTACTTC	CASSPWDTRRSSYEQYF	.	few	TRBV6-1	TRBJ2-7
TGCAGTGCTAGTCGCTTTGGATCCAACTCTGGAAACACCATATATTTT	CSASRFGSNSGNTIYF	.	.	TRBV20-1	TRBJ1-3
TGTGCCAGCAGTTTCTCAATCTGGGAGGGGGGAGACAATGAGCAGTTCTTC	CASSFSIWEGGDNEQFF	.	.	TRBV7-8	TRBJ2-1
TGTGCCAGTAGCCTACAGGGGAGTCTGGTCGAGCAGTACTTC	CASSLQGSLVEQYF	TRBD1	few	TRBV19	TRBJ2-7
TGTGCCAGCAGCGCCAGGGACAGGGGGGCCGGGGAGCTGTTTTTT	CASSARDRGAGELFF	TRBD1	.	TRBV7-9	TRBJ2-2
TGTGCCAGCAGTGGAATCCCAGCGGGGGGCGAGTTTTCCGGGGAGCTGTTTTTT	CASSGIPAGGEFSGELFF	TRBD2	.	TRBV6-1	TRBJ2-2
TGTGCCAGCAGCTTTGGTTTAGCGGCCTCCTACAATGAGCAGTTCTTC	CASSFGLAASYNEQFF	.	.	TRBV7-2	TRBJ2-1
TGTGCCAGCAGCTTGGGCATGGGGGGGGCACACTCACCCCTCCACTTT	CASSLGMGGAHSPLHF	.	.	TRBV11-2	TRBJ1-6
TGCAGTGCTAGGGATAGCGGGAGCACAGATACGCAGTATTTT	CSARDSGSTDTQYF	TRBD2	.	TRBV20-1	TRBJ2-3
TGCAGTGTTGGCTCCTCGACCTACGAGCAGTACTTC	CSVGSSTYEQYF	.	.	TRBV20-1	TRBJ2-7
TGTGCCAGCAGTTACTCCCGGACAGGTTTCTATGGCTACACCTTC	CASSYSRTGFYGYTF	TRBD1	.	TRBV6-5	TRBJ1-2
TGTGCCAGCAGTCGACTAGCGTGGACCGGGGAGCTGTTTTTT	CASSRLAWTGELFF	TRBD2	.	TRBV6-4	TRBJ2-2
TGTGCCAGCACCCCGACAGGTACTCAAGAGACCCAGTACTTC	CASTPTGTQETQYF	.	.	TRBV6-1	TRBJ2-5
TGTGCCAGCAGCGCTAGGGCTAGCGGGGGGGGTAGCACAGATACGCAGTATTTT	CASSARASGGGSTDTQYF	TRBD2	.	TRBV7-9	TRBJ2-3
TGCGCCAGCAGTCAATTTACGGTTCGACAGGGCCCCTACGAGCAGTACTTC	CASSQFTVRQGPYEQYF	TRBD1	.	TRBV23-1	TRBJ2-7
TGTGCCAGCAGACTAGCGGGGGGTCGGTCCTACAATGAGCAGTTCTTC	CASRLAGGRSYNEQFF	TRBD2	few	TRBV6-4	TRBJ2-1
TGTGCCAGCAGCTCCCCCGCGAACGAGCAGTACTTC	CASSSPANEQYF	.	.	TRBV7-2	TRBJ2-7
TGTGCCAGCAGTCAATCCCTAACGCAGTATTTT	CASSQSLTQYF	.	few	TRBV6-2/TRBV6-3	TRBJ2-3
TGTGCCAGCAGCTTAGAAAGCGGAGCCTACGAGCAGTACTTC	CASSLESGAYEQYF	.	.	TRBV11-3	TRBJ2-7
TGTGCCAGCATTGGGACAGGGGGTCGGGGCTACACCTTC	CASIGTGGRGYTF	TRBD1	.	TRBV2	TRBJ1-2
TGTGCCAGCAGCTTGAATTCACCCCTCCACTTT	CASSLNSPLHF	.	few	TRBV7-2	TRBJ1-6
TGTGCCAGCAGTGAATATGGGGGAACTGAAGCTTTCTTT	CASSEYGGTEAFF	.	.	TRBV6-1	TRBJ1-1
TGTGCCAGCAGACACAGGGGAGGATTTGCTGAAGCTTTCTTT	CASRHRGGFAEAFF	TRBD1	.	TRBV28	TRBJ1-1
TGTGCCAGCAGTCCCCTGGACAGCACAGATACGCAGTATTTT	CASSPLDSTDTQYF	.	medium-sized	TRBV27	TRBJ2-3
TGCGCCAGCAGCGCCGGACAGGTCACCACAGATACGCAGTATTTT	CASSAGQVTTDTQYF	TRBD1	.	TRBV5-1	TRBJ2-3
TGTGCCAGCAGCTTAAAGGGGCCGGGGGACACTGAAGCTTTCTTT	CASSLKGPGDTEAFF	.	few	TRBV7-3	TRBJ1-1
TGTGCCAGCAGCCCCTGGACAGGGAGCTCTGGAAACACCATATATTTT	CASSPWTGSSGNTIYF	TRBD1	.	TRBV7-9	TRBJ1-3
TGCAGTCTGGGACTAGCGGATGGCAATGAGCAGTTCTTC	CSLGLADGNEQFF	TRBD2	few	TRBV20-1	TRBJ2-1
TGCGCCAGCAGCTTGCCTAGCGACTACACGGATACGCAGTATTTT	CASSLPSDYTDTQYF	.	.	TRBV5-1	TRBJ2-3
TGTGCCAGCAGCTTAGCGCGGGGCGGGTTCTCCTACGAGCAGTACTTC	CASSLARGGFSYEQYF	.	.	TRBV7-2	TRBJ2-7
TGTGCCAGCAGCCGTCCACAGGGGGTTAACTATGGCTACACCTTC	CASSRPQGVNYGYTF	TRBD1	few	TRBV7-9	TRBJ1-2
TGTGCCAGCGGCTTAGTCCTTGGCGGTAATGAGCAGTTCTTC	CASGLVLGGNEQFF	.	.	TRBV7-2	TRBJ2-1
TGTGCCAGCAGCTTAACGCCTATAGTCACAGGGGGCGCTTACTATGGCTACACCTTC	CASSLTPIVTGGAYYGYTF	TRBD1	few	TRBV7-2	TRBJ1-2
TGTGCCAGCAGTTTGTCATTTGTGGAGACCCAGTACTTC	CASSLSFVETQYF	.	.	TRBV27	TRBJ2-5
TGTGCCAGCAGCTTAGCAGAGCAAAGCATTCAGTACTTC	CASSLAEQSIQYF	.	.	TRBV7-3	TRBJ2-4
TGTGCCAGCAGCTTACCCCACCGACGGACAGCCTACGAGCAGTACTTC	CASSLPHRRTAYEQYF	.	.	TRBV7-8	TRBJ2-7
TGCGCCAGCAGCTTCTCGGGGAACACTGAAGCTTTCTTT	CASSFSGNTEAFF	.	.	TRBV5-1	TRBJ1-1
TGTGCCAGCAGCGAAAGGTGGGGGCGCTTCTACGAGCAGTACTTC	CASSERWGRFYEQYF	.	.	TRBV7-9	TRBJ2-7